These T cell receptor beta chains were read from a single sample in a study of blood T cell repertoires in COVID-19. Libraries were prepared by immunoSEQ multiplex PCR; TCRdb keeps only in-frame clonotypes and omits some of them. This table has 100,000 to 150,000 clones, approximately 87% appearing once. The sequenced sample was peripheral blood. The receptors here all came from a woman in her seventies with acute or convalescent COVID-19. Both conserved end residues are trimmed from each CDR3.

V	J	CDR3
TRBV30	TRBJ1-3	AWSQTGGNTIY
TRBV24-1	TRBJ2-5	ATSAPGLAGDLQETQY
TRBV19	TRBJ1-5	ASTDSWTGVGRQPQH
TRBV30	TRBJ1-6	AWSPGQGINSPLH
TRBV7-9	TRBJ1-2	ASSLGQGVNYGYT
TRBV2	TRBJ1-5	ASSGEGVGNQPQH
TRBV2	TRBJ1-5	ASSEFINSNQPQH
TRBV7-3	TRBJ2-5	ASSFQAERWETQY
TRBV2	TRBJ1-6	ASTQGPTLNSPLH
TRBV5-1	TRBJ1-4	ASSSSGGGIGEKLF
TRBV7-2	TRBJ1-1	ASSQGRHTEAF
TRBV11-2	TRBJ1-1	ASSLGAGGRWTEAF
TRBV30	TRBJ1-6	AGDRGNSPLH
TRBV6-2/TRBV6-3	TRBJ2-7	ASSLSAVPGLTQ
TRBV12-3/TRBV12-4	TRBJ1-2	ASSRGDGYT
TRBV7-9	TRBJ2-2	ASSKSGGIGTGELF
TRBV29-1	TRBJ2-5	SGEGQARETQY
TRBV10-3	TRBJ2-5	AISSGTGVETQY
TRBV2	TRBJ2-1	ASSGSGLGEF
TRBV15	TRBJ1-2	ATSTRRTAIEDYGYT
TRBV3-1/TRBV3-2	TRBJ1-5	ASSQGETGRQPQH
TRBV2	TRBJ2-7	ASSRTGYEQY
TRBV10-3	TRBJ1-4	AISGTGTNEKLF
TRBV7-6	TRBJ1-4	ASSPLEGRAGEKLF
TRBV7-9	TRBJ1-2	ASSLGVAAGYGYT
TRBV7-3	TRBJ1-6	ASSPGQENSPLH
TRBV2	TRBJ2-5	ASKPEAETQY
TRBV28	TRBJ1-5	ASSPQGRPQH
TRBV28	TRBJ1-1	ASSGDRGPKNTEAF
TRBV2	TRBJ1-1	ASSVGGINTEAF
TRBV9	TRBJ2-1	ASSVAGPYNEQF
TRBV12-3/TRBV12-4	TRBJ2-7	ASSLLSYEQY
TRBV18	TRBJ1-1	ASSPGRENTEAF
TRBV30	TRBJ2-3	AWKEAASTDTQY
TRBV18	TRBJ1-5	ASSPPTRPGVQPQH
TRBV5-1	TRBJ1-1	ASSLDVAGIGLPEAF
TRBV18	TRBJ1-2	ASSPVTLGMGLNYGYT